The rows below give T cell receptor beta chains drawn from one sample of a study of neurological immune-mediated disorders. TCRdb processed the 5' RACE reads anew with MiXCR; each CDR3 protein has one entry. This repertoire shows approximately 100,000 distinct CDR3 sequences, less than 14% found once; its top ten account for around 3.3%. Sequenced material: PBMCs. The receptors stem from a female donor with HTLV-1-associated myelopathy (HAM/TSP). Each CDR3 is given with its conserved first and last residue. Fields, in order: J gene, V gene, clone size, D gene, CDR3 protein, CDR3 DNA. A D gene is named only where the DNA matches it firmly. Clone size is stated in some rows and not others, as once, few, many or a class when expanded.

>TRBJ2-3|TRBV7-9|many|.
CASITPRSDTQYF
TGTGCCAGCATCACCCCGCGCTCGGATACGCAGTATTTT
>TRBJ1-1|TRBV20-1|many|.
CSAQAGNGNTEAFF
TGCAGTGCTCAGGCGGGTAATGGGAACACTGAAGCTTTCTTT
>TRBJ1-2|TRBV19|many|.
CASSMDSYSYGYTF
TGTGCCAGTAGTATGGACAGCTACTCCTATGGCTACACCTTC
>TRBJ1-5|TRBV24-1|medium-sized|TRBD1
CATSDRGNQPQHF
TGTGCCACCTCGGACAGGGGCAATCAGCCCCAGCATTTT
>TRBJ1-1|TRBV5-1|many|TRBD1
CASNEDDRAAAFF
TGCGCCAGCAACGAGGACGACAGGGCCGCAGCTTTCTTT
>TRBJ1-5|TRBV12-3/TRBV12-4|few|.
CASRVQGNSNQPQHF
TGTGCCAGCAGGGTACAGGGTAATAGCAATCAGCCCCAGCATTTT
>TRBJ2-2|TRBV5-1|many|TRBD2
CASSLPLAGGVTGELFF
TGCGCCAGCAGCTTGCCCCTAGCGGGGGGCGTAACCGGGGAGCTGTTTTTT
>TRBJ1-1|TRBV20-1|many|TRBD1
CSARDSRGKDTEAFF
TGCAGTGCGCGGGACAGCAGAGGGAAGGACACTGAAGCTTTCTTT
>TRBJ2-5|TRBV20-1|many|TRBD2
CSARHLAGKETQYF
TGCAGTGCCCGACACCTAGCGGGGAAAGAGACCCAGTACTTC
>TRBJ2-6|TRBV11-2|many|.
CASSSTIAPTSGANVLTF
TGTGCCAGCAGCTCCACTATAGCGCCCACCTCTGGGGCCAACGTCCTGACTTTC
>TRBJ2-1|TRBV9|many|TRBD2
CASSVGGGGAYNEQFF
TGTGCCAGCAGCGTAGGGGGCGGGGGAGCCTACAATGAGCAGTTCTTC
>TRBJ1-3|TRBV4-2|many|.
CASSPTGRTSGNTIYF
TGTGCCAGCAGCCCGACTGGTCGAACTTCTGGAAACACCATATATTTT
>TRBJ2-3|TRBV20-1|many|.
CSATGGTDTQYF
TGCAGTGCTACAGGGGGCACAGATACGCAGTATTTT
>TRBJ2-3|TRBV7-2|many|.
CASSLWVRGASTDTQYF
TGTGCCAGCAGCCTGTGGGTCCGGGGGGCTAGCACAGATACGCAGTATTTT
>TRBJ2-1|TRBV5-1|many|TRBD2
CASSLLGGMSYNEQFF
TGCGCCAGCAGCTTGTTGGGGGGGATGTCCTACAATGAGCAGTTCTTC
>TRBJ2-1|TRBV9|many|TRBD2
CASSFRLAGDNEQFF
TGTGCCAGCAGCTTCCGACTAGCGGGGGACAATGAGCAGTTCTTC
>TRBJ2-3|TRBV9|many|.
CASSSRSRADTQYF
TGTGCCAGCAGCTCCCGATCTAGGGCAGATACGCAGTATTTT
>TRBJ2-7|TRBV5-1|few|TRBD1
CASSLGGTGGRYEQYF
TGCGCCAGCAGCTTGGGGGGGACAGGGGGCCGCTACGAGCAGTACTTC
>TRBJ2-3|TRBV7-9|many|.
CASSLEISGAPTDTQYF
TGTGCCAGCAGCTTAGAGATTTCAGGGGCTCCCACAGATACGCAGTATTTT
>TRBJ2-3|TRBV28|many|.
CASRGLADRTDTQYF
TGTGCCAGCCGGGGTTTGGCGGATCGGACAGATACGCAGTATTTT
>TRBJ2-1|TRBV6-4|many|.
CASSDSMGGGYNEQFF
TGTGCCAGCAGTGACTCGATGGGGGGAGGTTACAATGAGCAGTTCTTC
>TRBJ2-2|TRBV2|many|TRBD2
CASSASGGFTGELFF
TGTGCCAGCAGTGCTAGCGGGGGGTTCACCGGGGAGCTGTTTTTT
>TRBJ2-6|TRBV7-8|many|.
CASSPRRAGANVLTF
TGTGCCAGCAGCCCCCGGAGGGCTGGGGCCAACGTCCTGACTTTC
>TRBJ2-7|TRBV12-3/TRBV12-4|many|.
CASSFEGPGYEQYF
TGTGCCAGCAGTTTTGAAGGTCCGGGCTACGAGCAGTACTTC
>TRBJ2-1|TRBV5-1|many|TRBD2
CASSLEIGRDEQFF
TGCGCCAGCAGCTTGGAGATAGGGAGGGATGAGCAGTTCTTC
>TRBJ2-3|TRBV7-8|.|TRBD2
CASSTTSGGTDTQYF
TGTGCCAGCAGCACCACTAGCGGGGGAACAGATACGCAGTATTTT
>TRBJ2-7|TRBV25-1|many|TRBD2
CASSEGGLAGAYEQYF
TGTGCCAGCAGTGAGGGAGGGCTAGCGGGGGCCTACGAGCAGTACTTC